This entry lists 21 T cell receptor beta chains sequenced from one sample in a study of response to subunit inactivated influenza vaccine. TCRdb redid the calling of the RT-PCR reads with MiXCR, one entry per CDR3 protein. The sample yields approximately 500,000 distinct CDR3 sequences, roughly a quarter seen once. These data also formed part of another study, on T cells expressing NK-cell markers. As that report states: The authors made TCR beta cDNA libraries by 5'RACE template switching. This switching added a universal primer site and UMIs.

The starting material was CD4+ T cells sorted from PBMCs, obtained roughly 12 days after vaccination. The receptor set was obtained from a man aged 50-60 years who received an inactivated influenza vaccine.

This clonotype showed up many times. The gene calls are TRBV5-1 and TRBJ2-1; D perhaps matches TRBD2 (6 bases). V was pared by 2 bases and J by 6 bases, with 9 bases between. The CDR3 loop spans 13 amino acids. The germline V gene encodes CDR1 SGHRS and CDR2 YFSETQ. CDR3 sequence: CASSLTSTNEQFF. The CDR3 nucleotides are TGCGCCAGCAGCTTAACTAGCACCAATGAGCAGTTCTTC.

The rearrangement links TRBV11-2 to TRBJ2-6; D gene ambiguous. The germline V gene has CDR1 SGHAT and CDR2 FQNNGV. The CDR3 is 12 residues long. V lost 10 bases to trimming and J lost 3 bases, with 7 bases between them. The CDR3 region has the DNA TGTGCCACAGGCGATGGGGCCAACGTCCTGACTTTC. It is translated as CATGDGANVLTF.

In this sample, this clonotype turned up a few times. This chain connects TRBV3-1 to TRBJ2-7, with unresolved D. V was shortened by 6 bases and J by 6 bases, with 15 bases between the two germline ends. The CDR3 extends over 13 amino acids. CDR1 is LGHDT and CDR2 is YNNKEL in the germline V gene (reference sequence). This chain's CDR3 is CASRQTNLGEQYF. CDR3 sequence (DNA): TGTGCCAGCAGACAGACCAATCTGGGCGAGCAGTACTTC.

The chain has TRBV19 and TRBJ2-1; D is unresolved. Germline-derived CDR1 and CDR2 are LNHDA and SQIVND (reference sequence). Trimming pared 0 bases from V and 4 bases from J, leaving 10 bases between. The CDR3 contains 15 residues. CDR3 protein: CASSIDDIKYNEQFF. For the CDR3, the DNA is TGTGCCAGTAGTATAGATGACATCAAATACAATGAGCAGTTCTTC.

The chain is built from TRBV12-3 or TRBV12-4 and TRBJ1-2; 9 bases are a match to TRBD1. The CDR3 runs 11 residues. The V segment lost 8 bases and the J segment 14 bases; nucleotides outside the gene matches: 9. CDR3 nucleotides: TGTGCCAGCGGGACAGGGTTTGGATCGACCTTC. This encodes CASGTGFGSTF.

This clonotype was counted ten times or more. The chain couples TRBV7-8 to TRBJ1-1; D unresolved. Germline V gene sequence: CDR1 SGHVS, CDR2 FQNEAQ. The ends were cut back, 6 bases at V and 7 bases at J, with 15 bases in the middle. There are 13 residues in the CDR3. The CDR3 DNA sequence: TGTGCCAGCAGTTTTAGAGAAGAGGATGAAGCTTTCTTT. It translates to CASSFREEDEAFF.

V and J are TRBV28 and TRBJ2-3, with TRBD2 matching over 9 bases. The CDR3 consists of 11 residues. Germline trimming cut 5 bases from V and 15 bases from J; bases unmatched to any gene: 6. The germline V gene has CDR1 MDHEN and CDR2 SYDVKM. Here the CDR3 DNA reads TGTGCCAGCAGTAGACTAGCGGACTGTTATTTT. Protein: CASSRLADCYF.

This chain uses TRBV7-2 with TRBJ2-5, with D uncertain. V was cut by 1 base and J by 5 bases, with 14 bases left in between. There are 15 residues in the CDR3. CDR1 SGHTA and CDR2 FQGNSA come from the germline V gene. The CDR3 loop reads CASSLGSPLRETQYF. CDR3 coding DNA: TGTGCCAGCAGCTTAGGGAGCCCGTTGCGGGAGACCCAGTACTTC.

The chain is built from TRBV6-5 and TRBJ2-1; either TRBD1 or TRBD2 may supply D (5 bases each). CDR1 is MNHEY and CDR2 is SVGAGI in the germline V gene. CDR3 size: 16 residues. Trimming removed 5 bases at V and 2 bases at J, with 16 bases between. Here the CDR3 reads CASSHGTALAYNEQFF. DNA for the CDR3: TGTGCCAGCAGTCACGGGACCGCACTAGCCTACAATGAGCAGTTCTTC.

V and J are TRBV20-1 and TRBJ2-5; 11 nucleotides align to TRBD1. Germline values: CDR1 DFQATT, CDR2 SNEGSKA (reference sequence). CDR3 length: 14 amino acids. V gave up 6 bases and J gave up 5 bases; unmatched junction bases: 8. The CDR3 here is CSARTGGAKETQYF. The DNA of the CDR3 is TGCAGTGCCAGGACAGGGGGCGCGAAGGAGACCCAGTACTTC.

The chain uses TRBV11-2 and TRBJ2-7; TRBD1 aligns across 7 bases. Trimming took 0 bases from V and 7 from J; bases not matched to a gene: 12. CDR1 is SGHAT, CDR2 FQNNGV, per germline. This CDR3 is 16 amino acids long. CDR3: CASSLDRGRGTEEQYF. For the CDR3, the DNA is TGTGCCAGCAGCTTAGATCGGGGCAGGGGGACCGAAGAGCAGTACTTC.

The gene calls are TRBV21-1 and TRBJ2-7; the table's D call, TRBD2, was not checked against the DNA. TRBV21-1 is deemed a pseudogene. This CDR3 has 15 amino acids. The CDR3 sequence: CASSKVYRGGHEQYF. CDR3 sequence (DNA): TGTGCCAGCAGCAAAGTTTACAGGGGAGGGCACGAGCAGTACTTC.

In this sample, this clonotype turned up many times. The J gene is TRBJ2-2, the V gene TRBV12-3 or TRBV12-4; no clear D gene. The CDR3 runs 15 residues. Trimming took off 2 bases at V and 4 bases at J, with 11 bases between the two ends. The CDR3 is CASSLSRTLTGELFF. The CDR3 DNA follows: TGTGCCAGCAGTTTAAGCAGGACCCTCACCGGGGAGCTGTTTTTT.

This clonotype was counted a few times. V gene TRBV7-9 combines with J gene TRBJ2-7; D not resolved. The CDR3 is 13 residues long. The V end lost 0 bases, the J end lost 5 bases, and 8 bases lay between the germline ends. The germline V gene encodes CDR1 SEHNR and CDR2 FQNEAQ (reference sequence). CDR3 amino acids: CASSLASRNEQYF. The CDR3 bases are TGTGCCAGCAGCTTAGCGTCGCGTAACGAGCAGTACTTC.

In this sample, this clonotype turned up a few times. The rearrangement links TRBV5-1 to TRBJ2-3; 9 bases align to TRBD1. Per germline, CDR1 SGHRS and CDR2 YFSETQ. With V trimmed by 3 bases and J by 4 bases, 3 bases remained unmatched. CDR3 length: 14 amino acids. The CDR3 here is CASSWDRAADTQYF. The CDR3 DNA reads as TGCGCCAGCAGCTGGGACAGGGCGGCAGATACGCAGTATTTT.

The CDR3, as DNA: TGTGCCAGCAGCTTGGCTAGCGGGGGGGCCTACAATGAGCAGTTCTTC. Translating gives CASSLASGGAYNEQFF. V and J are TRBV7-2 and TRBJ2-1, with 12 bases matching TRBD2. The V segment lost 3 bases and the J segment 2 bases; nucleotides outside the gene matches: 2. The CDR3 has 16 residues. CDR1 and CDR2 (germline): SGHTA, FQGNSA.

This clonotype was detected only a few times. This rearrangement joins TRBV11-2 to TRBJ1-4; 7 bases agree with TRBD1. J was trimmed by 4 bases and V by 0 bases; bases with no gene match: 5. Germline V lookup: CDR1 SGHAT, CDR2 FQNNGV. The CDR3 length is 16 residues. The CDR3 loop is CASSLDRGQINEKLFF. Here the CDR3 DNA reads TGTGCCAGCAGCTTAGATCGGGGACAGATTAATGAAAAACTGTTTTTT.

This clonotype occurred a few times. The rearrangement joins TRBV24-1 to TRBJ2-2; no definite D call. With 3 bases removed from V and 9 bases from J, the gap between germline ends came to 13 bases. This CDR3 spans 14 amino acids. CDR1 is KGHDR, CDR2 SFDVKD, per germline. DNA of the CDR3: TGTGCCACCAGTGATGTCACTCGGACCCGGGAGCTGTTTTTT. It encodes CATSDVTRTRELFF.

This clonotype showed up just a few times. The chain recombines TRBV20-1 with TRBJ2-1, with 9 bases that match TRBD2. Germline CDR1 reads DFQATT; CDR2 reads SNEGSKA (reference sequence). The V segment lost 4 bases and the J segment 5 bases; nucleotides outside the gene matches: 6. CDR3 length: 14 amino acids. The DNA for the CDR3 is TGCAGTGCTAAAACGGGACTAGCCGACAATGAGCAGTTCTTC. Residues: CSAKTGLADNEQFF.

V gene TRBV15 combines with J gene TRBJ2-1; D not certain. The CDR3 runs 14 residues. V was shortened by 1 base and J by 7 bases, with 11 bases between the two germline ends. The germline gives CDR1 LNHNV, CDR2 YYDKDF (reference sequence). DNA of the CDR3: TGTGCCACCAGCAGAGTTGTACCACCTAATGAGCAGTTCTTC. Translation: CATSRVVPPNEQFF.

CDR3 DNA: TGTGCCATCAGCGCAACCGGGGCAGGGGGCTTCGGGGCCAACGTCCTGACTTTC. Its translation is CAISATGAGGFGANVLTF. This sequence joins TRBV10-3 and TRBJ2-6, with 8 bases matching TRBD1. The CDR3 is 18 amino acids. Germline CDR1 and CDR2: ENHRY and SYGVKD. Unmatched junction bases numbered 14, after V lost 6 bases and J lost 4 bases.